The 21 T cell receptor beta chains given below trace back to one sample, sequenced in a study of blood T cells in healthy people across ages. It was with a sample-barcoded 5' primer and a J-beta primer mix that a second PCR of about 6 to 12 cycles was run. One entry per CDR3 protein, called by TCRdb with MiXCR from the 5' RACE reads. The sample includes some 1.4 million distinct CDR3 sequences, 40% to 50% seen only once; the top ten take under 8%. Sequenced sample: blood. These receptors all come from a woman in her late teens or twenties in good health.

This sequence joins TRBV27 and TRBJ2-1; D is perhaps TRBD2 (5 bases). V gave up 5 bases and J gave up 10 bases, with 12 bases separating them. Looked up from germline, CDR1 is MNHEY and CDR2 is SMNVEV (reference sequence). The CDR3 has 12 amino acids. CDR3 DNA: TGTGCCAGCAGTCAACAGAGAGGGGAGCAGTTCTTC. It translates to CASSQQRGEQFF.

The chain has TRBV28 and TRBJ1-5; D not certain. Germline V gives CDR1 MDHEN, CDR2 SYDVKM. The V gene lost 6 bases and the J gene lost 5 bases, with 17 bases spanning the gap. The CDR3 has 15 residues. This chain's CDR3 is CASRLSPGYDQPQHF. DNA of the CDR3: TGTGCCAGCAGGCTCAGTCCGGGGTACGATCAGCCCCAGCATTTT.

This clonotype appeared a few times. The rearrangement uses TRBV5-6 and TRBJ1-5; no firm D call. The CDR3 loop spans 15 amino acids. Per the germline V gene, CDR1 is SGHDT and CDR2 is YYEEEE. V was trimmed by 0 bases and J by 3 bases, leaving 10 bases between them. The CDR3 here is CASSLASGVNQPQHF. The CDR3 region has the DNA TGTGCCAGCAGCTTGGCATCAGGTGTCAATCAGCCCCAGCATTTT.

This clonotype was detected many times. The chain is built from TRBV29-1 and TRBJ2-7, with 14 bases lining up with TRBD2. The CDR3 has 14 amino acids. V shed 3 bases and J 5 bases; nucleotides not matched to a gene: 3. Germline-derived CDR1 and CDR2 are SQVTM and ANQGSEA. The CDR3 DNA reads as TGCAGCGTTGAGGGACTAGCGGGAGACGACGAGCAGTACTTC. Protein: CSVEGLAGDDEQYF.

The chain recombines TRBV9 with TRBJ2-3; 7 nucleotides align to TRBD2. The germline CDR1 and CDR2 sequences are SGDLS and YYNGEE. The CDR3 contains 16 residues. V trimming: 4 bases; J trimming: 6 bases; junction bases outside the gene matches: 14. The CDR3 nucleotides read TGTGCCAGCAGCTATACATCGGGGGGAAGTACGGATACGCAGTATTTT. Translated, it gives CASSYTSGGSTDTQYF.

This clonotype has ten or more counts. The chain employs TRBV29-1 and TRBJ2-4; perhaps D is TRBD1 or TRBD2 (5 bases each). The V and J ends lost 6 bases and 3 bases respectively, with 15 bases between them. Germline V lookup: CDR1 SQVTM, CDR2 ANQGSEA. This CDR3 has 14 residues. CDR3 loop: CSVRDLGDKNIQYF. DNA of the CDR3: TGCAGCGTCCGGGACCTAGGGGACAAAAACATTCAGTACTTC.

The CDR3 DNA is TGTGCCAGCAGTCCCCCGGCAGGGGGGGTGGATGAGCAGTTCTTC. Translating it yields CASSPPAGGVDEQFF. This sequence joins TRBV6-1 and TRBJ2-1, with D perhaps given as TRBD1 or TRBD2 (7 bases each). The CDR3 loop spans 15 amino acids. Germline V CDR1 and CDR2: MNHNS, SASEGT. V was shortened by 5 bases and J by 8 bases, with 19 bases between the two germline ends.

This chain uses TRBV20-1 with TRBJ2-7, with D hard to call. Trimming pared 0 bases from V and 1 base from J, leaving 7 bases between. The CDR3 is made up of 13 amino acids. In germline, CDR1 is DFQATT, CDR2 SNEGSKA (reference sequence). CDR3 nucleotides: TGCAGTGCTAGAGATAAAAAGTCCTACGAGCAGTACTTC. Protein sequence: CSARDKKSYEQYF.

The chain couples TRBV6-1 to TRBJ1-2, with unresolved D. Trimming left V 8 bases short and J 2 bases short, with 18 bases between. The germline gives CDR1 MNHNS, CDR2 SASEGT. The CDR3 length is 15 residues. The CDR3 sequence is CASHLMTGVNYGYTF. The CDR3 bases are TGTGCCAGCCATCTGATGACCGGGGTGAACTATGGCTACACCTTC.

The chain couples TRBV20-1 to TRBJ1-2, with 9 bases lining up with TRBD1. This CDR3 comprises 12 residues. Unmatched junction bases numbered 2, after V lost 5 bases and J lost 4 bases. Germline V lookup: CDR1 DFQATT, CDR2 SNEGSKA (reference sequence). CDR3 in amino acids: CSAGTGSYGYTF. CDR3 bases: TGCAGTGCTGGGACAGGGAGCTATGGCTACACCTTC.

This clonotype was counted a few times. The J gene is TRBJ1-1, the V gene TRBV28; 8 bases map to TRBD1. Germline-derived CDR1 and CDR2 are MDHEN and SYDVKM. The CDR3 extends over 20 amino acids. With 1 base clipped from V and 0 bases from J, the junction kept 16 bases outside the gene matches. As DNA, the CDR3 is TGTGCCAGCAGTTTATTCGCAGGGACAGGAACTAGAAGGGTGAACACTGAAGCTTTCTTT. This encodes CASSLFAGTGTRRVNTEAFF.

The rearrangement uses TRBV4-1 and TRBJ2-5; 7 bases agree with TRBD1. Looked up from germline, CDR1 is MGHRA and CDR2 is YSYEKL. Trimming at V came to 4 bases and at J to 2 bases, leaving 10 bases not matched to a gene. CDR3 length: 16 residues. The CDR3 DNA is TGCGCCAGCAGCCGATGGACAGGAGCAATTCAAGAGACCCAGTACTTC. This codes for CASSRWTGAIQETQYF.

As to this clonotype: The junction shows a germline mismatch at one end, possibly a read error. The chain has TRBV6-4 and TRBJ2-5; D gene ambiguous. Germline V lookup: CDR1 MRHNA, CDR2 SNTAGT. The CDR3 is made up of 13 amino acids. CDR3 sequence: CGSSKSRWNEQYF. The CDR3 bases are TGTGGCAGCAGTAAGTCGAGGTGGAATGAGCAGTACTTC.

This clonotype has a handful of counts. The genes are TRBV9 and TRBJ2-1; D gene unclear. CDR3 length equals 14 residues. The V end lost 3 bases, the J end lost 2 bases, and 9 bases lay between the germline ends. Germline V CDR1 and CDR2: SGDLS, YYNGEE. Here the CDR3 DNA reads TGTGCCAGCAGCGAAACCGAACCCTACAATGAGCAGTTCTTC. It yields the protein CASSETEPYNEQFF.

The chain is built from TRBV12-3 or TRBV12-4 and TRBJ2-3; the match to TRBD2 covers 8 bases. The V gene end was trimmed by 6 bases and the J gene end by 11 bases; junction bases not matched to a gene: 16. This CDR3 has 15 residues. The CDR3 loop is CASSTSGFSTDVQYF. CDR3 bases: TGTGCCAGCAGCACTAGCGGTTTTAGCACAGATGTGCAGTATTTT.

The J gene is TRBJ2-7, the V gene TRBV20-1, with 9 bases lining up with TRBD2. CDR3 size: 15 residues. The V segment lost 2 bases and the J segment 6 bases; nucleotides outside the gene matches: 11. CDR1 is DFQATT, CDR2 SNEGSKA, per germline (reference sequence). Written as DNA, the CDR3 is TGCAGTGCTAGACTCAGTAGCGGGAGTCTTAGCGAGCAGTACTTC. Encoded protein: CSARLSSGSLSEQYF.

The chain uses TRBV28 and TRBJ2-7; no definite D call. This CDR3 region has 12 residues. The germline V and J ends were trimmed by 3 bases and 4 bases, with 7 bases remaining between them. CDR1 and CDR2 from the germline V gene are MDHEN and SYDVKM. The CDR3 DNA reads as TGTGCCAGCAGTTTGATGCTTTACGAGCAGTACTTC. This gives the protein CASSLMLYEQYF.

The chain couples TRBV3-1 to TRBJ2-7, with TRBD1 matching over 7 bases. Germline CDR1 reads LGHDT; CDR2 reads YNNKEL (reference sequence). The CDR3 totals 13 residues. Unmatched junction bases numbered 3, after V lost 3 bases and J lost 4 bases. CDR3 region: CASSHRGKYEQYF. As DNA, the CDR3 is TGTGCCAGCAGCCACAGGGGGAAGTACGAGCAGTACTTC.

J is TRBJ2-5 and V is TRBV10-3, with D tentatively TRBD2 (5 bases). Per the germline V gene, CDR1 is ENHRY and CDR2 is SYGVKD. V lost 0 bases, J lost 4 bases, and 12 bases lay in between. The CDR3 consists of 15 residues. The CDR3 is CAISESSVAGETQYF. In DNA, the CDR3 is TGTGCCATCAGTGAGTCGAGTGTCGCGGGAGAGACCCAGTACTTC.

This sequence joins TRBV20-1 and TRBJ2-2, with D perhaps assigned TRBD1 or TRBD2 (6 bases each). Trimming took off 0 bases at V and 8 bases at J, with 22 bases between the two ends. The germline V gene has CDR1 DFQATT and CDR2 SNEGSKA (reference sequence). This CDR3 region has 17 residues. The CDR3 nucleotides are TGCAGTGCTAGAGATTGGGGGGAGAAACAGGGCACTGGGGAGCTGTTTTTT. Its protein product is CSARDWGEKQGTGELFF.

This rearrangement joins TRBV12-5 to TRBJ2-4; 8 bases line up with TRBD2. With V trimmed by 1 base and J by 10 bases, 6 bases remained unmatched. CDR3 length equals 14 residues. CDR1 is LGHNT, CDR2 FRNRAP, per germline. For the CDR3, the DNA is TGTGCTAGTGGTTTGGATGGACTAGCCCTAATTCAGTACTTC. Protein sequence: CASGLDGLALIQYF.